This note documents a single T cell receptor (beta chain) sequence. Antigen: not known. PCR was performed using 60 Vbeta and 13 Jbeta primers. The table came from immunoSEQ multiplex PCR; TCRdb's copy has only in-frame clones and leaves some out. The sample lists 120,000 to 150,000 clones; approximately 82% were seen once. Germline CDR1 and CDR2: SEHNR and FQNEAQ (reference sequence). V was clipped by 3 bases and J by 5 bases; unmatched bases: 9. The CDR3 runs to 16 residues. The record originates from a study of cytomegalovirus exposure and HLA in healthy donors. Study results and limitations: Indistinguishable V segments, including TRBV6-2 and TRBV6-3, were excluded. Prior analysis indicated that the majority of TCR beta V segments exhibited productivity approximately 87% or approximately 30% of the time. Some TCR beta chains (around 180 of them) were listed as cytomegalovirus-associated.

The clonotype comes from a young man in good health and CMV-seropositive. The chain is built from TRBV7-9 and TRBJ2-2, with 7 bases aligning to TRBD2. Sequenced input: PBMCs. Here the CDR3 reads CASSFRGRTITGELFF. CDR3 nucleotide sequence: TGTGCCAGCAGCTTCCGCGGGAGAACTATAACCGGGGAGCTGTTTTTT. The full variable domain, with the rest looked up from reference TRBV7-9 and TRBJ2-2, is DTGVSQNPRHKITKRGQNVTFRCDPISEHNRLYWYRQTLGQGPEFLTYFQNEAQLEKSRLLSDRFSAERPKGSFSTLEIQRTEQGDSAMYLCASSFRGRTITGELFFGEGSRLTVL.